This T cell receptor (beta chain) is drawn from a study of blood T cell repertoires in COVID-19 (dated by TCRdb to 2018 to 2021). About the study as a whole: The collaborator samples originated in the United States, Italy and Spain and spanned the acute and convalescent phases of COVID-19. The dataset comprised deeply sampled blood TCRbeta repertoires from subjects exposed to, actively infected with, or recovered from COVID-19. Where HLA class I and class II types were available, the types were taken from metadata supplied by the sample provider, not from assay-based typing. Samples were obtained from the ongoing ImmuneRACE study (first 160 participants) and from about 1,300 subjects provided by 6 global collaborators. Sample metadata almost always included a de-identified subject ID, COVID-19 status, age in years and sex. The prospective study material was composed of cDNA or gDNA derived from T cells, B-cell-depleted T cells, or PBMCs. The repertoires were made available in a free public database intended to serve as a resource for research on the immune response to SARS-CoV-2.

Broad study findings and their caveats: The amount of clinical and demographic metadata varied by source and participant and was provided uncurated.

Each collaborating institution followed its own protocols to collect whole blood in K2EDTA tubes. Collaborator samples were shipped for TCRbeta analysis as frozen whole blood, isolated PBMCs, or DNA extracted from either sample type. This clone was recorded only once. Its antigen is not yet known. Qualities for individual bases were not recorded, and no much larger clone is one base off. TCRbeta CDR3 regions were amplified from genomic DNA using the immunoSEQ Assay, a bias-controlled multiplex PCR. The paper's processing steps were these. Nucleated cell counts per sample were estimated from amplification of reference gene primers within the assay. To quantify the absolute abundance of each unique TCRbeta CDR3 rearrangement, sequence reads were collapsed and filtered. For each sample, productive Simpson clonality was calculated as the square root of Simpson's diversity index over productive rearrangements. What TCRdb holds here is the immuneACCESS table cut down to in-frame rearrangements. Part of the clones is not present; checked against another copy, under half of the missing clones reflect an unresolved V gene, and the others are unexplained. The D gene and trimming were derived from the DNA, and the V and J assignments and clone size from that table. For this sample the table gives tens of thousands of clones, of which about 87% were detected only once. The top ten clones comprise 8.3% of the sample.

The sequenced sample consisted of peripheral blood. This receptor was taken from a human donor with active COVID-19. The donor label of this sample is uncertain.

The nucleotide sequence reads as follows: TGTGCCAGCAGTTGGCGAGGGCTCAATCAGCCCCAGCATTTT. This sequence encodes CASSWRGLNQPQHF. This receptor chain uses TRBV6-2 or TRBV6-3 and TRBJ1-5; the D gene assignment is ambiguous. V and J are truncated by 4 bases and 3 bases respectively, leaving an intervening sequence of 10 bases. There are 14 amino acids in the CDR3, from cysteine to phenylalanine inclusive. Only the CDR3 part of the read is kept: 42 bases, read in frame from the first base. CDR1 MNHEY and CDR2 SVGEGT were looked up in the germline V gene.